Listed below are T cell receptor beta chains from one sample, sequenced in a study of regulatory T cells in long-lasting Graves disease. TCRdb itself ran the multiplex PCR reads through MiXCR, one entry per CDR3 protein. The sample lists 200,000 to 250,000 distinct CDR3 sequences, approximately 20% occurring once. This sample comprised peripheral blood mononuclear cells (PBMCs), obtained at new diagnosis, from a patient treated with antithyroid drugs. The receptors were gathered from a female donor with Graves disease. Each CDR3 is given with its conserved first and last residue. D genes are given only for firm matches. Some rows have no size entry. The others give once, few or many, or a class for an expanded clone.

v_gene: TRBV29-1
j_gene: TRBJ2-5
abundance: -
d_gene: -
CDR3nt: TGCAGCGTTCAGCCACAAGAGACCCAGTACTTC
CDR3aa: CSVQPQETQYF

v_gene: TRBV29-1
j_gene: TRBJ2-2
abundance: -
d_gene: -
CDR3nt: TGCAGCGTTACGAACACCGGGGAGCTGTTTTTT
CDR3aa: CSVTNTGELFF

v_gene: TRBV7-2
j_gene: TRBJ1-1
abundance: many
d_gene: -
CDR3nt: TGTGCCAGCAGCTTCTATGGGTTGAACACTGAAGCTTTCTTT
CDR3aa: CASSFYGLNTEAFF

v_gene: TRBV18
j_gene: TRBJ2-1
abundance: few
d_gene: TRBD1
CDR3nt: TGTGCCAGCTCACCCGGACAGGGTCGGGGGAATGAGCAGTTCTTC
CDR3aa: CASSPGQGRGNEQFF

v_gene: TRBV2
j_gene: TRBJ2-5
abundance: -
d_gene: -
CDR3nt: TGTGCCAGCACAGGGCTATCAGAGACCCAGTACTTC
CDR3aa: CASTGLSETQYF

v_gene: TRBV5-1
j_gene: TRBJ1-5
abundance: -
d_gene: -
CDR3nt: TGTGCCAGCAGCTTAGGGTATGGCGGGGTCTATCAGCCCCAGCATTTT
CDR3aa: CASSLGYGGVYQPQHF

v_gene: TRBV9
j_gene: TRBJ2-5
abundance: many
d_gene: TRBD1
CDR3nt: TGTGCCAGCAGCGTACAACAGGGGCCCCAAGAGACCCAGTACTTC
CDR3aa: CASSVQQGPQETQYF

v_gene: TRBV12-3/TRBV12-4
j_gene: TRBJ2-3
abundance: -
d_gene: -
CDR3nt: TGTGCCAGCAGTTTACAACAGGACACAGATACGCAGTATTTT
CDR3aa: CASSLQQDTDTQYF

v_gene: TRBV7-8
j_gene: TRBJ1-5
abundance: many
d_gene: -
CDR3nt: TGTGCCAGCAGCCCCAGCAGGAATAGGGCGGGAAATCAGCCCCAGCATTTT
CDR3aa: CASSPSRNRAGNQPQHF

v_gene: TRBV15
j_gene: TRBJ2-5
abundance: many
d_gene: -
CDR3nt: TGTGCCACCAGCAGAGATATATTAGGGGGATTCCAAGAGACCCAGTACTTC
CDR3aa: CATSRDILGGFQETQYF

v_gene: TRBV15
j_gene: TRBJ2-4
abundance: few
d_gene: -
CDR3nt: TGTGCCACCTCTTCACGGGACATTCAGTACTTC
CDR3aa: CATSSRDIQYF

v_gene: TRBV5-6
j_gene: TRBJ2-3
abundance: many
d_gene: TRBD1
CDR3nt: TGTGCCAGCACCCCGGGACAGGGCTTAAGAGATACGCAGTATTTT
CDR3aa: CASTPGQGLRDTQYF

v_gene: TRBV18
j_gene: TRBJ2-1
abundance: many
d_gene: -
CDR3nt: TGTGCCAGCTCCCAACGGAGGGTAAATGAGCAGTTCTTC
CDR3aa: CASSQRRVNEQFF

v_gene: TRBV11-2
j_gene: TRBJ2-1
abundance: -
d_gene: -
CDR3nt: TGTGCCAGCAGCTTAGAATTTTTGGAAGGTGGTGAGCAGTTCTTC
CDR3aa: CASSLEFLEGGEQFF

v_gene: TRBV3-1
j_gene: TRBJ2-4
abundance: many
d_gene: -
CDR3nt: TGTGCCAGCAGCCAAAGGGGCTCCGCCCAAAACATTCAGTACTTC
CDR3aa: CASSQRGSAQNIQYF

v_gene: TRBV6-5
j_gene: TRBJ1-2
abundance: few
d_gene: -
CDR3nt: TGTGCCAGCAGTTACTCCAGTGTGGCTAACTATGGCTACACCTTC
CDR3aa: CASSYSSVANYGYTF

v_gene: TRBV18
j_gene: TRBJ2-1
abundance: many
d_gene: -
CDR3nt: TGTGCCAGCTCACCGGCGCGCACCTCCTACAATGAGCAGTTCTTC
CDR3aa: CASSPARTSYNEQFF

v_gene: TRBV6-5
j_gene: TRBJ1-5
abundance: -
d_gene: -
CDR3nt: TGTGCCAGCAGTTACGGGAGTAGCACAGATACGCAGCATTTT
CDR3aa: CASSYGSSTDTQHF

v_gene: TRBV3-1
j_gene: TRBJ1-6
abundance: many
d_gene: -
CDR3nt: TGTGCCAGCAGCCATGGGGGCGGTAATTCACCCCTCCACTTT
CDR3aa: CASSHGGGNSPLHF

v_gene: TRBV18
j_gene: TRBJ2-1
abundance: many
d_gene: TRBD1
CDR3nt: TGTGCCAGCTCGGCAGGGGGCTACAATGAGCAGTTCTTC
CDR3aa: CASSAGGYNEQFF

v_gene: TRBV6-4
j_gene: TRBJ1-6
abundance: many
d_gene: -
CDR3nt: TGTGCCAGCAGTGACTCGAGGGGAATATATAATTCACCCCTCCACTTT
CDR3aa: CASSDSRGIYNSPLHF

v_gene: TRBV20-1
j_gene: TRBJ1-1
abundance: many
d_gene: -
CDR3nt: TGCAGTGGTGACAGGCCGAACACTGAAGCTTTCTTT
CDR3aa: CSGDRPNTEAFF

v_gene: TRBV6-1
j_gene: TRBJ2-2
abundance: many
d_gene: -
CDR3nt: TGTGCCAGCAGGGTCCGAAACAGCCTCGGGGAGCTGTTTTTT
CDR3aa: CASRVRNSLGELFF

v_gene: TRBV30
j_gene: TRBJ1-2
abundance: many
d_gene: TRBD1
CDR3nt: TGTGCCTGCGACAGGGGGTATGGCTACACCTTC
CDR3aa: CACDRGYGYTF

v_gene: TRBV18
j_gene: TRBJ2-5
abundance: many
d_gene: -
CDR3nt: TGTGCCAGCTCAGCGGGACACGGGGAGACCCAGTACTTC
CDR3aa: CASSAGHGETQYF

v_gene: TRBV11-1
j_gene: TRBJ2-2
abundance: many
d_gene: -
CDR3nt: TGTGCCAGCAGCCCCGGGCAGGTCGACACCGGGGAGCTGTTTTTT
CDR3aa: CASSPGQVDTGELFF

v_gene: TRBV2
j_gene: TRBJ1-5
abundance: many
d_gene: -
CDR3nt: TGTGCCAGCAGTAGCGATCGGCTCGATCAGCCCCAGCATTTT
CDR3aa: CASSSDRLDQPQHF

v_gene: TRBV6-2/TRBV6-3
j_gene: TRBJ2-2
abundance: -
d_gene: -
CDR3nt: TGTGCCAGCGGAGGGGTGGGGACCGGGGAGCTGTTTTTT
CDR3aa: CASGGVGTGELFF

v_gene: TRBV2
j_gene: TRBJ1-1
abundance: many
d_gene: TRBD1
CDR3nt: TGTGCCAGCAGACAGGGGGAATTTAACGCTGAAGCTTTCTTT
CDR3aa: CASRQGEFNAEAFF

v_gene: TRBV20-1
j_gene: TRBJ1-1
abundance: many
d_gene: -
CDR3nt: TGCAGTGCTAGTCCCCCGGACAGAATGAACACTGAAGCTTTCTTT
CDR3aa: CSASPPDRMNTEAFF

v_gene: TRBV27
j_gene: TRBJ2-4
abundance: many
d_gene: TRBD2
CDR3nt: TGTGCCAGCAGTTGGGTCTCACCGGGACTAAGCAAAAACATTCAGTACTTC
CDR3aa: CASSWVSPGLSKNIQYF

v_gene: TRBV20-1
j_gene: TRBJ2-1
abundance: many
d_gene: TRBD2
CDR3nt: TGCAGTGCTAGAGGGGCTAGCGGGAGTGACAATGAGCAGTTCTTC
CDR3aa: CSARGASGSDNEQFF

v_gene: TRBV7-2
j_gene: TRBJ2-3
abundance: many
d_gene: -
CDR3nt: TGTGCCAGCCAGATGTGGCTAGCAAGTAAAACAGATACGCAGTATTTT
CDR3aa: CASQMWLASKTDTQYF

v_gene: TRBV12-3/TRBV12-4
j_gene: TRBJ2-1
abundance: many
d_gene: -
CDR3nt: TGTGCCAGCAGTTTGAGGGTCAGTTTTTTAGGCAATGAGCAGTTCTTC
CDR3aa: CASSLRVSFLGNEQFF

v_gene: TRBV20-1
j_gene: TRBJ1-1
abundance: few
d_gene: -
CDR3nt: TGCAGTGCCAAGAATGGGGCTGGGAACACTGAAGCCTTCTTT
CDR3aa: CSAKNGAGNTEAFF

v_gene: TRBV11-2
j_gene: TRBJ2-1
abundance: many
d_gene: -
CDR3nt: TGCGCCAGCAGCCGACGACTAGAAGGTTCCTACAATGAGCAGTTCTTC
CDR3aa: CASSRRLEGSYNEQFF

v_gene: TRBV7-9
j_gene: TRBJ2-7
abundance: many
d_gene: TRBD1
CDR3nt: TGTGCCAGCAGCGCCCGGACAGGGGTCCCCTACGAGCAGTACTTC
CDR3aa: CASSARTGVPYEQYF

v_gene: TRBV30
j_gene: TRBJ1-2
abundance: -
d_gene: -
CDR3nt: TGTGCCTGTGCACGGGGGAATGGCTACACCTTC
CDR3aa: CACARGNGYTF

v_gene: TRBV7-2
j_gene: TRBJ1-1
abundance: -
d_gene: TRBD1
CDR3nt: TGTGCCAGCGGCACCGGGACAGGGGGCGAAGCTTTCTTT
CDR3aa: CASGTGTGGEAFF

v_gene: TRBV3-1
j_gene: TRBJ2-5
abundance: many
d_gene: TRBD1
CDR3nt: TGTGCCAGCAGCCAAGACGAAACAGGGGGCAGCGAGACCCAGTACTTC
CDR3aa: CASSQDETGGSETQYF

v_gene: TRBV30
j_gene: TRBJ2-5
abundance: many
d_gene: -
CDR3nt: TGTGCCTGGAGTGTACTTCGGGTGGAGACCCAGTACTTC
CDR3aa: CAWSVLRVETQYF

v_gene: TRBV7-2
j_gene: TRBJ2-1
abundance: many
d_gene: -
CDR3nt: TGTGCCAGCAGCGTAGGGTCGTCTATAAGCTCCTACAATGAGCAGTTCTTC
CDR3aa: CASSVGSSISSYNEQFF

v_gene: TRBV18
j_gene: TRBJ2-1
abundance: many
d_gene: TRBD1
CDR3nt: TGTGCCAGCTCCCAGGACAGGGCCGGTTACAATGAGCAGTTCTTC
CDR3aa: CASSQDRAGYNEQFF

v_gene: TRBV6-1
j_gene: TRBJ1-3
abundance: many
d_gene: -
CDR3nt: TGTGCCAGCAGCTCCGGGGGGACGGGAAACACCATATATTTT
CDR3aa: CASSSGGTGNTIYF

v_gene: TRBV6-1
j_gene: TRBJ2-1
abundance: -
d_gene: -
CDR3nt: TGTGCCAGCAGTGAATTGGGGGCTTTGAGCCTTTACAATGAGCAGTTCTTC
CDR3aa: CASSELGALSLYNEQFF

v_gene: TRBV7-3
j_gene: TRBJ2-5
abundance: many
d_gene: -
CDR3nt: TGTGCCAGCAGCTCCGGGGGGACCCAGTACTTC
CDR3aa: CASSSGGTQYF

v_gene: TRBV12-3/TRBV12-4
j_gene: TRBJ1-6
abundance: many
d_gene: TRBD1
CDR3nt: TGTGCCAGCACTCCCGACAGGGGCTCCTATAATTCACCCCTCCACTTT
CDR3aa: CASTPDRGSYNSPLHF

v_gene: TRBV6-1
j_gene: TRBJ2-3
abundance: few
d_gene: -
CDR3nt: TGTGCCACCAAAACGGGACTCAGCACAGATACGCAGTATTTT
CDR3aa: CATKTGLSTDTQYF

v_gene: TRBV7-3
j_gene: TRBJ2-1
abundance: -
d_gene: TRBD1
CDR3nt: TGTGCCAGCAGCTTAAAGGGGTGGGACAGGGAGGGCAATGAGCAGTTCTTC
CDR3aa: CASSLKGWDREGNEQFF

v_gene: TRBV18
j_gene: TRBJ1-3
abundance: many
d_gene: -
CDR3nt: TGTGCCAGCTCACCAGTTGAGAGTCGAAACACCATATATTTT
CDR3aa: CASSPVESRNTIYF

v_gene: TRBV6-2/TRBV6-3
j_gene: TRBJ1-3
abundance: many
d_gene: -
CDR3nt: TGTGCCAGCAGCACCGGGGCGGGAAACACCATATATTTT
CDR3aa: CASSTGAGNTIYF

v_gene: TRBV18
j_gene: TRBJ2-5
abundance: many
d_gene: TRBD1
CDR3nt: TGTGCCAGCTCCAGTCGATTGGCTGACAGGGCAGAGACCCAGTACTTC
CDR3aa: CASSSRLADRAETQYF

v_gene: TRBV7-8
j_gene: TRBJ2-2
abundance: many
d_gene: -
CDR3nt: TGTGCCAGCAGCCCGCGGGTAGCGGAGAACACCGGGGAGCTGTTTTTT
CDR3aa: CASSPRVAENTGELFF

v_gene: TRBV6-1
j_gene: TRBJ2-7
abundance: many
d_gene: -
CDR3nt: TGTGCCAGCAGTACACGCCTTCTCCTAACGAGCTCCTACGAGCAGTACTTC
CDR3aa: CASSTRLLLTSSYEQYF